The 13 T cell receptor beta chains below all came from one sample that was sequenced in a study of blood T cell repertoires in COVID-19 (dated by TCRdb to the early 2020s). Library preparation was by the immunoSEQ multiplex PCR assay. The table comes from immuneACCESS by way of TCRdb, which keeps in-frame sequences with V and J called. Part of the clones is missing from these tables; in studies checked, under half for an unresolved V gene and the rest for unknown reasons. This sample has fewer than 200,000 clones in its table, and 60% to 85% of those were observed once. Jointly, the top ten make up about 7.8% of the sample. Sequenced: peripheral blood. The receptor source for this set is a man aged 55 to 70 with acute or convalescent COVID-19.

Concerning this clone: Additional DNA sequences in this sample encode the identical CDR3. The chain couples TRBV6-5 to TRBJ1-4, with D unresolved. Germline CDR1 MNHEY, CDR2 SVGAGI. The CDR3 is made up of 15 amino acids. Trimming took 4 bases from V and 0 from J, leaving 9 bases between them. In DNA form, the CDR3 reads TGTGCCAGCAGTTTAACTGGTGCAACTAATGAAAAACTGTTTTTT. Translated, it gives CASSLTGATNEKLFF.

J is TRBJ1-1 and V is TRBV7-8; no clear D gene. Per the germline V gene, CDR1 is SGHVS and CDR2 is FQNEAQ. This CDR3 has 15 amino acids. The germline V and J ends were trimmed by 4 bases and 0 bases, with 12 bases remaining between them. DNA for the CDR3: TGTGCCAGCAGCTGGAGCCCCTCCATGAACACTGAAGCTTTCTTT. Translated: CASSWSPSMNTEAFF.

The chain has TRBV12-3 or TRBV12-4 and TRBJ2-7, with D unresolved. This CDR3 spans 12 amino acids. V was clipped by 6 bases and J by 4 bases, with 10 bases between them. The DNA for the CDR3 is TGTGCCAGCAGCCCACAGAGTTACGAGCAGTACTTC. It translates to CASSPQSYEQYF.

The chain joins TRBV5-1 to TRBJ2-2; tentative D call: TRBD1 (5 bases). The germline V and J ends were trimmed by 2 bases and 3 bases, with 11 bases remaining between them. Germline values: CDR1 SGHRS, CDR2 YFSETQ. There are 15 residues in the CDR3. The CDR3 region has the DNA TGCGCCAGCAGCTTTCAGGGCACCTACACCGGGGAGCTGTTTTTT. Its protein is CASSFQGTYTGELFF.

This chain joins TRBV19 and TRBJ1-2; D is ambiguous. CDR1 is LNHDA and CDR2 is SQIVND in the germline V gene (reference sequence). V lost 4 bases and J lost 2, with 8 bases in between. The CDR3 extends over 13 amino acids. CDR3 region: CASSNDGNYGYTF. Written as DNA, the CDR3 is TGTGCCAGTAGTAATGATGGCAACTATGGCTACACCTTC.

The chain joins TRBV15 to TRBJ1-3; 8 bases match TRBD1. This CDR3 contains 14 residues. The V gene end was trimmed by 5 bases and the J gene end by 2 bases; junction bases not matched to a gene: 2. Germline assignment: CDR1 LNHNV and CDR2 YYDKDF (reference sequence). The CDR3 region is CATSDRGTGNTIYF. The CDR3 region has the DNA TGTGCCACCAGCGACAGGGGAACTGGAAACACCATATATTTT. The entire variable domain, with the rest obtained from reference TRBV15 and TRBJ1-3, is as follows: DAMVIQNPRYQVTQFGKPVTLSCSQTLNHNVMYWYQQKSSQAPKLLFHYYDKDFNNEADTPDNFQSRRPNTSFCFLDIRSPGLGDTAMYLCATSDRGTGNTIYFGEGSWLTVV.

The sample holds a few counts of this clone. This rearrangement joins TRBV7-9 to TRBJ2-3; 8 bases match TRBD1. CDR3 size: 15 residues. V lost 5 bases and J lost 3; bases outside the gene matches: 7. Germline V gene data show CDR1 as SEHNR and CDR2 as FQNEAQ (reference sequence). The CDR3 nucleotides are TGTGCCAGCAGCCGGACAGGGTCAAAGACAGATACGCAGTATTTT. The encoded protein is CASSRTGSKTDTQYF.

This clone was seen more than once but under ten times. The gene calls are TRBV18 and TRBJ1-5; 9 bases line up with TRBD1. The CDR3 has 15 amino acids. Germline CDR1 KGHSH, CDR2 LQKENI. After removal of 2 bases from V and 6 bases from J, the junction contained 5 bases not matched to a gene. The DNA of the CDR3 is TGTGCCAGCTCACCAGCGGGACAGGGCACTCAGCCCCAGCATTTT. This translates into CASSPAGQGTQPQHF.

The rearrangement joins TRBV19 to TRBJ2-7, with 8 bases that match TRBD1. CDR1 and CDR2 (germline): LNHDA, SQIVND (reference sequence). This CDR3 is 14 amino acids long. Losses at the gene ends were 7 bases for V and 5 bases for J; bases not matched to a gene: 10. In nucleotides, the CDR3 is TGTGCCAGTACCCCCAGGGGGCGATACGACGAGCAGTACTTC. Its translation: CASTPRGRYDEQYF.

This clone was picked up a small number of times. The genes are TRBV25-1 and TRBJ1-6; D remains unclear. CDR3 length equals 15 residues. The V and J ends lost 0 bases and 6 bases respectively, with 9 bases between them. Per the germline V gene, CDR1 is MGHDK and CDR2 is SYGVNS. Written as DNA, the CDR3 is TGTGCCAGCAGTGAATATGGCTTTTCTAATTCACCCCTCCACTTT. Its protein product is CASSEYGFSNSPLHF. Full variable domain (rest looked up from reference TRBV25-1 and TRBJ1-6): EADIYQTPRYLVIGTGKKITLECSQTMGHDKMYWYQQDPGMELHLIHYSYGVNSTEKGDLSSESTVSRIRTEHFPLTLESARPSHTSQYLCASSEYGFSNSPLHFGNGTRLTVT.

J is TRBJ2-1 and V is TRBV7-3, with 9 nucleotides matching TRBD1. J gave up 2 bases and V 4 bases, and 3 bases lay outside the gene matches. This CDR3 region has 15 residues. Germline assignment: CDR1 SGHTA and CDR2 FQGTGA. CDR3 in amino acids: CASSSQGAAYNEQFF. Here the CDR3 DNA reads TGTGCCAGCAGCTCACAGGGGGCAGCCTACAATGAGCAGTTCTTC.

This clone is a singleton in its sample. The rearrangement uses TRBV2 and TRBJ1-2; D gene uncertain. V lost 1 base and J 4 bases, leaving 16 bases between the germline ends. Looked up from germline, CDR1 is SNHLY and CDR2 is FYNNEI. The CDR3 runs 16 residues. The CDR3 spells CASSEVLAGSGYGYTF. Written as DNA, the CDR3 is TGTGCCAGCAGTGAAGTTCTGGCGGGCTCGGGCTATGGCTACACCTTC.

This chain links TRBV11-2 with TRBJ1-1, with D possibly being TRBD1 (5 bases). Germline-derived CDR1 and CDR2 are SGHAT and FQNNGV. This CDR3 spans 13 amino acids. V lost 5 bases to trimming and J lost 0 bases, with 7 bases between them. CDR3 nucleotide sequence: TGTGCCAGCAGCGTGACAGTGAACACTGAAGCTTTCTTT. It specifies CASSVTVNTEAFF. The variable domain in full, completed from reference TRBV11-2 and TRBJ1-1, reads EAGVAQSPRYKIIEKRQSVAFWCNPISGHATLYWYQQILGQGPKLLIQFQNNGVVDDSQLPKDRFSAERLKGVDSTLKIQPAKLEDSAVYLCASSVTVNTEAFFGQGTRLTVV.